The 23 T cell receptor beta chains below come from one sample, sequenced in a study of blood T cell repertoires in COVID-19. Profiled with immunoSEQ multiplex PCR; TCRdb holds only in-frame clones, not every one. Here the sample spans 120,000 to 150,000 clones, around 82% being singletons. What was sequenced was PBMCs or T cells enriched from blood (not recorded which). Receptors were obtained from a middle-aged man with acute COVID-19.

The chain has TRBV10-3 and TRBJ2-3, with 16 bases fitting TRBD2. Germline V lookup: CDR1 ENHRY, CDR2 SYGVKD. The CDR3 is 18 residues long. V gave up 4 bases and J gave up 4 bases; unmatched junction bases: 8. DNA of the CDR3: TGTGCCATCAGTGCAGGGACTAGCGGGAGGGATGGGTCAGATACGCAGTATTTT. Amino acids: CAISAGTSGRDGSDTQYF.

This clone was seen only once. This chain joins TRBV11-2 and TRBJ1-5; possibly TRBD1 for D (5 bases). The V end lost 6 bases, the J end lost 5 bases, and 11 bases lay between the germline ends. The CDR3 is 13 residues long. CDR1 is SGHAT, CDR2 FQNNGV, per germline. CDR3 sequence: CASSSRGDQPQHF. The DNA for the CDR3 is TGTGCCAGCAGTTCCCGGGGGGATCAGCCCCAGCATTTT.

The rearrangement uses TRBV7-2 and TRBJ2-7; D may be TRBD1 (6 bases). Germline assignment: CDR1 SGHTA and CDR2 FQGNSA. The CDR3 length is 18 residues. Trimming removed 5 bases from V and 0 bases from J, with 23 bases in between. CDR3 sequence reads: CASSQREGQLISSYEQYF. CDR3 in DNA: TGTGCCAGCAGCCAACGGGAAGGACAGCTGATAAGCTCCTACGAGCAGTACTTC.

The CDR3 protein is CASRNRTGRGYEKLFF. Here the CDR3 DNA reads TGTGCCAGCAGAAATCGGACAGGTCGAGGGTACGAAAAACTGTTTTTT. The chain couples TRBV5-5 to TRBJ1-4; 7 positions match TRBD1. CDR1 SGHKS and CDR2 YYEKEE come from the germline V gene (reference sequence). The CDR3 length is 16 residues. J lost 8 bases, V lost 5 bases, and 15 bases had no gene match.

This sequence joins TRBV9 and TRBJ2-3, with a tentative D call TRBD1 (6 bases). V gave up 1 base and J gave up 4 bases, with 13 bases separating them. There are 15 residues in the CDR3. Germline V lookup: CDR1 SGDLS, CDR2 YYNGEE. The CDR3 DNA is TGTGCCAGCAGCGTACAGGGGAAGTTAGCAGATACGCAGTATTTT. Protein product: CASSVQGKLADTQYF.

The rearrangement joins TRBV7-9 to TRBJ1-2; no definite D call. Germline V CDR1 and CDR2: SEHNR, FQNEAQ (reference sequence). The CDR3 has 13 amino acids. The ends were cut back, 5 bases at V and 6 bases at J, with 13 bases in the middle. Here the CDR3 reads CASSAVLPDGYTF. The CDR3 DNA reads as TGTGCCAGCAGCGCGGTGCTGCCAGATGGCTACACCTTC.

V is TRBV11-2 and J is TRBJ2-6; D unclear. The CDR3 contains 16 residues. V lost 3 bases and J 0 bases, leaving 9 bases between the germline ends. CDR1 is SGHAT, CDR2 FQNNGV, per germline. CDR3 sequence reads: CASSLNQISGANVLTF. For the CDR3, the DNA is TGTGCCAGCAGCTTGAACCAGATCTCTGGGGCCAACGTCCTGACTTTC. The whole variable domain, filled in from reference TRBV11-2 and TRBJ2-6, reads EAGVAQSPRYKIIEKRQSVAFWCNPISGHATLYWYQQILGQGPKLLIQFQNNGVVDDSQLPKDRFSAERLKGVDSTLKIQPAKLEDSAVYLCASSLNQISGANVLTFGAGSRLTVL.

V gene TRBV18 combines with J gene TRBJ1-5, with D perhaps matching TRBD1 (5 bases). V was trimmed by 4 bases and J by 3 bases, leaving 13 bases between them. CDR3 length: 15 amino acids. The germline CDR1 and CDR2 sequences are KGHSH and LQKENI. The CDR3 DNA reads TGTGCCAGCTCACAAAGCGGGGACGCCAATCAGCCCCAGCATTTT. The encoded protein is CASSQSGDANQPQHF.

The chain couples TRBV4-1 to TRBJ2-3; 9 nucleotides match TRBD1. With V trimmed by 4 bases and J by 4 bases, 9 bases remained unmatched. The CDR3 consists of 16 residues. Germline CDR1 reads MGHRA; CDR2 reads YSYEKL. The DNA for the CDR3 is TGCGCCAGCAGCCGGGTCGGACAGGGGAGATCAGATACGCAGTATTTT. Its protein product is CASSRVGQGRSDTQYF.

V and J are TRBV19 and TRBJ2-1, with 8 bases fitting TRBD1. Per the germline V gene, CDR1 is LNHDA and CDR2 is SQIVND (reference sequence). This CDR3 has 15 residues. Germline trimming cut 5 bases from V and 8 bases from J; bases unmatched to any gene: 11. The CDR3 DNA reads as TGTGCCAGTAGTGGACCCGGGACAGGAGAGGATGAGCAGTTCTTC. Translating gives CASSGPGTGEDEQFF.

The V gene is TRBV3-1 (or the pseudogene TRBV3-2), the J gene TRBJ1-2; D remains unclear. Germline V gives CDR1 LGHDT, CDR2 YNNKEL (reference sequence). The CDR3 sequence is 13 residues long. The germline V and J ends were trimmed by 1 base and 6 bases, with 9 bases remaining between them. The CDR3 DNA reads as TGTGCCAGCAGCCAAGCGGATCGGGATGGCTACACCTTC. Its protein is CASSQADRDGYTF.

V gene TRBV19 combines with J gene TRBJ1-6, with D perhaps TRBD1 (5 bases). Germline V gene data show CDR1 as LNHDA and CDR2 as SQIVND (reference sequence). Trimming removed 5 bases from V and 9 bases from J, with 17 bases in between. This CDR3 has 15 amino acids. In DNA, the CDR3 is TGTGCCAGTAGTGGGGCGGCCGTCGGAAGTTCACCCCTCCACTTT. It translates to CASSGAAVGSSPLHF.

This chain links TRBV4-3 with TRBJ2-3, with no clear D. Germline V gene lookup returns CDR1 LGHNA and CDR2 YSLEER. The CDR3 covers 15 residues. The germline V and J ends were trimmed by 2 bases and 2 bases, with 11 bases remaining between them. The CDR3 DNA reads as TGCGCCAGCAGCCAACTTGAGGCTTCCACAGATACGCAGTATTTT. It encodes CASSQLEASTDTQYF.

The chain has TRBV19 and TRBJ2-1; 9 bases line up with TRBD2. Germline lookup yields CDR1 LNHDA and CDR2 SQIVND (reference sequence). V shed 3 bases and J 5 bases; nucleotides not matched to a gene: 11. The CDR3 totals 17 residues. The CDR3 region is CASSMGLAGYSDNEQFF. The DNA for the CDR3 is TGTGCCAGTAGTATGGGGCTAGCGGGATATTCGGACAATGAGCAGTTCTTC.

CDR3 sequence (DNA): TGCAGCGTTGAAGCCCCCGACAGGGGGATATACGAGCAGTACTTC. Translation: CSVEAPDRGIYEQYF. This sequence joins TRBV29-1 and TRBJ2-7; 9 positions match TRBD1. Germline lookup yields CDR1 SQVTM and CDR2 ANQGSEA. V shed 1 base, J shed 4 bases, and the junction held 8 bases outside the gene matches. This CDR3 region has 15 residues.

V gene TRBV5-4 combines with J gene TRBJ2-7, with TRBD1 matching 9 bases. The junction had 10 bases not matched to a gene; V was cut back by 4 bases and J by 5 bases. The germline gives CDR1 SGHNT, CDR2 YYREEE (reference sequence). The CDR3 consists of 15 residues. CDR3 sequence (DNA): TGTGCCAGCAGCGCTGGGACAGGGTCTGTGAACGAGCAGTACTTC. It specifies CASSAGTGSVNEQYF.

The CDR3 DNA is TGTGCCAGCAGCTGGAGACTAGCGGGGGGTGAGCAGTTCTTC. This sequence encodes CASSWRLAGGEQFF. V is TRBV7-2 and J is TRBJ2-1; 13 bases line up with TRBD2. V was clipped by 4 bases and J by 9 bases; unmatched bases: 3. The CDR3 is 14 residues long. Per the germline V gene, CDR1 is SGHTA and CDR2 is FQGNSA. The full variable domain, with the rest looked up from reference TRBV7-2 and TRBJ2-1, is GAGVSQSPSNKVTEKGKDVELRCDPISGHTALYWYRQSLGQGLEFLIYFQGNSAPDKSGLPSDRFSAERTGGSVSTLTIQRTQQEDSAVYLCASSWRLAGGEQFFGPGTRLTVL.

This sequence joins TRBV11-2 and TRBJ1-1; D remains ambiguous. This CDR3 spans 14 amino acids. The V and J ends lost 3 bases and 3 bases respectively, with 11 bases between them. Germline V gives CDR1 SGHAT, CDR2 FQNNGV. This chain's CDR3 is CASSFTGRDTEAFF. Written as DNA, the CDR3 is TGTGCCAGCAGCTTCACGGGGAGGGACACTGAAGCTTTCTTT.

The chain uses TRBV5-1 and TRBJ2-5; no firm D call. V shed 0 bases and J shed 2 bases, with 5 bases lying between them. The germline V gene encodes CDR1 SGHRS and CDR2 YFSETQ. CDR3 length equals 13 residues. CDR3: CASSLDPQETQYF. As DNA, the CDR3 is TGCGCCAGCAGCTTGGATCCTCAAGAGACCCAGTACTTC.

The CDR3 sequence is CASSQGTAGDQPQHF. Here the CDR3 DNA reads TGTGCCAGCAGCCAAGGAACGGCAGGGGATCAGCCCCAGCATTTT. The chain is built from TRBV3-1 (or the pseudogene TRBV3-2) and TRBJ1-5; possibly TRBD1 for D (6 bases). Trimming stripped 1 base from V and 5 bases from J, with 12 bases between. CDR1 is LGHDT, CDR2 YNNKEL, per germline (reference sequence). The CDR3 is 15 residues long.

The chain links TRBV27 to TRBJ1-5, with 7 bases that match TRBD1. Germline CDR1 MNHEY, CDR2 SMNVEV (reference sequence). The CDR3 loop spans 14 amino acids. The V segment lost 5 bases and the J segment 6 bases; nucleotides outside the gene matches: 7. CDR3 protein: CASSRDRVVQPQHF. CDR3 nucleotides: TGTGCCAGCAGTCGGGACAGAGTAGTTCAGCCCCAGCATTTT.

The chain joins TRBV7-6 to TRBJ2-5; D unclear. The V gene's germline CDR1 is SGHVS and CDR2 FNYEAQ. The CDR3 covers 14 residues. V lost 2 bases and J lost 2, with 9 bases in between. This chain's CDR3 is CASSLSRFQETQYF. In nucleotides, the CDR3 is TGTGCCAGCAGCTTATCGCGTTTTCAAGAGACCCAGTACTTC.

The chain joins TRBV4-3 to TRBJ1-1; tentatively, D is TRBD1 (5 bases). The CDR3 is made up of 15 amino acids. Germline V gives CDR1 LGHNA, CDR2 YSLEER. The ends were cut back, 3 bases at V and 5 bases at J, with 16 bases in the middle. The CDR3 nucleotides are TGCGCCAGCAGCCATCAATTGGGGGGGGGAACTGAAGCTTTCTTT. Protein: CASSHQLGGGTEAFF.